This T cell receptor beta chain was profiled in a study of blood T cell repertoires in COVID-19. Overall study context: COVID-19 samples from acute and convalescent phases originated in the United States, Italy and Spain. The cDNA or gDNA used as material had been derived from T cells, B-cell-depleted T cells, or PBMCs.

Germline V gene lookup returns CDR1 ENHRY and CDR2 SYGVKD. V was pared by 9 bases and J by 2 bases, with 16 bases between. This CDR3 region has 14 residues. Living in 24 US areas, the participants were between 18 and 89 years of age. Recovery among Cohort 3 donors was established by two negative PCRs, clearance, or symptom resolution. Repertoires were generated with immunoSEQ multiplex PCR, while TCRdb's copy carries only in-frame clones and drops some. This repertoire shows about 300,000 clones, over 75% found once; its top ten account for less than 2.5%. This clonotype was obtained from a man aged 25 to 40 who had recovered from COVID-19. The sequencing input was PBMCs or T cells enriched from blood (not recorded which). The chain uses TRBV10-3 and TRBJ1-2, with D possibly being TRBD1 (6 bases). The CDR3 bases are TGTGCCATTCTTGGAGAAGGACAGAACTATGGCTACACCTTC. Translating it yields CAILGEGQNYGYTF.